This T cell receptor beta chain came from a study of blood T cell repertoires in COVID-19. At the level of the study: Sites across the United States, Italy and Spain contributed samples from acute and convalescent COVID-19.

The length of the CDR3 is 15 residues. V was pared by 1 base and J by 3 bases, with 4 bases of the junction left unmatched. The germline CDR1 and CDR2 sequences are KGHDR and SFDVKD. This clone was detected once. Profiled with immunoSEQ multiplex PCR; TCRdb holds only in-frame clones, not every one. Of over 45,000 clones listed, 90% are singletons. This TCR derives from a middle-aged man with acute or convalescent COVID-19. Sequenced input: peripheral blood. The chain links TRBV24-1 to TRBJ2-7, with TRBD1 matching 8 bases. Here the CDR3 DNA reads TGTGCCACCAGTGATTTTGCAGGGGGCAGCTACGAGCAGTACTTC. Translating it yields CATSDFAGGSYEQYF.